These 23 T cell receptor beta chains came from one sample sequenced in a study of CD8 T cells in ankylosing spondylitis. TCRdb reanalysed the 5' RACE reads using MiXCR and keeps one entry per CDR3 protein. Here the sample spans some 130,000 distinct CDR3 sequences, 7% to 10% being singletons. Material: blood, either unsorted or a sorted T cell fraction (not recorded which). These receptors were obtained from a male donor with ankylosing spondylitis or in good health (not recorded which).

This clonotype was counted at least ten times. V and J are TRBV7-8 and TRBJ2-5; 10 bases agree with TRBD2. CDR3 size: 16 residues. Germline trimming cut 1 base from V and 1 base from J; bases unmatched to any gene: 3. The V gene's germline CDR1 is SGHVS and CDR2 FQNEAQ. CDR3 DNA sequence: TGTGCCAGCAGCTTAGAGGGACTAGCGATCCAAGAGACCCAGTACTTC. Protein sequence: CASSLEGLAIQETQYF.

This clonotype was observed many times. The genes are TRBV6-2 or TRBV6-3 and TRBJ1-1, with D hard to call. CDR1 MNHEY and CDR2 SVGEGT come from the germline V gene. The CDR3 spans 14 residues. V lost 6 bases and J 5 bases, leaving 16 bases between the germline ends. CDR3 DNA: TGTGCCAGCAGGGGGATGGTCCGTGGAACTGAAGCTTTCTTT. As protein: CASRGMVRGTEAFF.

This clonotype occurred many times. The rearrangement uses TRBV10-3 and TRBJ2-7, with D perhaps matching TRBD2 (6 bases). Per the germline V gene, CDR1 is ENHRY and CDR2 is SYGVKD. This CDR3 is built from 14 residues. V lost 4 bases and J 2 bases, leaving 12 bases between the germline ends. The CDR3 DNA reads TGTGCCATCAGTGGGACCCCGGGGGCCTACGAGCAGTACTTC. Amino acids: CAISGTPGAYEQYF.

This clonotype was counted between two and nine times. This chain connects TRBV7-9 to TRBJ2-5, with a possible D match to TRBD2 (7 bases). Germline CDR1 and CDR2: SEHNR and FQNEAQ (reference sequence). V was shortened by 5 bases and J by 7 bases, with 17 bases between the two germline ends. The CDR3 sequence is 14 residues long. As DNA, the CDR3 is TGTGCCAGCAGCCTAGGAGTAGGGGGGGTGACCCAGTACTTC. This translates into CASSLGVGGVTQYF.

This clonotype was observed at least ten times. The chain is built from TRBV12-3 or TRBV12-4 and TRBJ2-3; D unresolved. The CDR3 runs 14 residues. The V gene lost 5 bases and the J gene lost 0 bases, with 9 bases spanning the gap. For the CDR3, the DNA is TGTGCCAGCAGTAAGCAGGCGAGCACAGATACGCAGTATTTT. Its protein product is CASSKQASTDTQYF.

There are many counts of this clonotype. The chain combines TRBV10-3 with TRBJ2-1; 7 nucleotides match TRBD2. Germline CDR1 is ENHRY and CDR2 is SYGVKD. V was clipped by 3 bases and J by 8 bases; unmatched bases: 10. CDR3 length: 15 amino acids. CDR3 sequence: CAISDRGGSFHEQFF. CDR3 sequence (DNA): TGTGCCATCAGTGATAGGGGCGGGAGTTTCCATGAGCAGTTCTTC.

The V call is TRBV28, the J call TRBJ2-7, with 9 bases that match TRBD2. V gave up 4 bases and J gave up 6 bases; unmatched junction bases: 10. Germline V gene data show CDR1 as MDHEN and CDR2 as SYDVKM. The CDR3 sequence is 15 residues long. This chain's CDR3 is CASSYPSGLAGEQYF. CDR3 sequence (DNA): TGTGCCAGCAGTTACCCCTCGGGACTAGCAGGCGAGCAGTACTTC.

The genes are TRBV19 and TRBJ2-2; no reliable D call. V was clipped by 5 bases and J by 1 base, with 8 bases between them. This CDR3 spans 14 amino acids. In germline, CDR1 is LNHDA, CDR2 SQIVND (reference sequence). Written as DNA, the CDR3 is TGTGCCAGTAGTTCCCGACAGAACACCGGGGAGCTGTTTTTT. Translating gives CASSSRQNTGELFF.

The sample holds many counts of this clonotype. The CDR3 bases are TGTGCCAGCAGTTTCAGTCGCGCGGTCGGGGAAAAACTGTTTTTT. Translation gives CASSFSRAVGEKLFF. This chain uses TRBV28 with TRBJ1-4; D call uncertain. With 3 bases removed from V and 8 bases from J, the gap between germline ends came to 16 bases. The CDR3 contains 15 residues. Germline V gene sequence: CDR1 MDHEN, CDR2 SYDVKM.

This clonotype has a count of ten or more. This chain joins TRBV6-2 or TRBV6-3 and TRBJ2-2; D may be TRBD1 (5 bases). The CDR3 is 14 amino acids. Trimming cost V 4 bases and J 2 bases, with 8 bases left between them. Looked up from germline, CDR1 is MNHEY and CDR2 is SVGEGT. CDR3 sequence reads: CASSWGGNTGELFF. The CDR3 DNA reads as TGTGCCAGCAGTTGGGGCGGCAACACCGGGGAGCTGTTTTTT.

In regard to this clonotype: A read error may explain this, as a much larger clone is one base away. This chain joins TRBV12-3 or TRBV12-4 and TRBJ2-4; D is uncertain. This CDR3 is built from 15 residues. CDR3 residues: CASSPGEAAKNSQYF. DNA for the CDR3: TGTGCCAGCAGCCCCGGCGAGGCAGCCAAAAACAGTCAGTACTTC.

The sample holds many counts of this clonotype. The chain employs TRBV27 and TRBJ2-3; 7 bases are a match to TRBD2. Trimming took 4 bases from V and 7 from J; bases not matched to a gene: 11. CDR3 length: 15 residues. The germline V gene has CDR1 MNHEY and CDR2 SMNVEV (reference sequence). DNA of the CDR3: TGTGCCAGCAGTTACGAGGGAGGGCCCGGGTATACGCAGTATTTT. Its protein product is CASSYEGGPGYTQYF.

This clonotype was seen repeatedly, ten times or more. The chain recombines TRBV29-1 with TRBJ1-2, with D maybe TRBD1 (5 bases). Germline CDR1 and CDR2: SQVTM and ANQGSEA. The CDR3 sequence is 14 residues long. Trimming pared 6 bases from V and 3 bases from J, leaving 17 bases between. The CDR3, as DNA: TGCAGCGTCGGGGGGGAGGCGAACTACTATGGCTACACCTTC. This codes for CSVGGEANYYGYTF.

This clonotype was counted at least ten times. The CDR3 here is CASNPSGRYNEQFF. In DNA, the CDR3 is TGCGCCAGCAACCCTAGCGGGAGATACAATGAGCAGTTCTTC. This sequence joins TRBV5-1 and TRBJ2-1; 10 nucleotides agree with TRBD2. CDR3 length equals 14 residues. CDR1 SGHRS and CDR2 YFSETQ come from the germline V gene. The V gene end was trimmed by 6 bases and the J gene end by 4 bases; junction bases not matched to a gene: 4.

The sample holds many counts of this clonotype. This rearrangement joins TRBV4-3 to TRBJ2-1; the match to TRBD2 covers 13 bases. CDR1 LGHNA and CDR2 YSLEER come from the germline V gene. J gave up 10 bases and V 5 bases, and 14 bases lay outside the gene matches. There are 17 residues in the CDR3. CDR3 sequence: CASSSKAGTSGKVEQFF. For the CDR3, the DNA is TGCGCCAGCAGCTCGAAGGCCGGGACTAGCGGGAAAGTGGAGCAGTTCTTC.

This clonotype has a count of ten or more. This rearrangement joins TRBV4-3 to TRBJ2-3; 12 nucleotides align to TRBD2. Germline-derived CDR1 and CDR2 are LGHNA and YSLEER. The CDR3 covers 15 residues. After removal of 4 bases from V and 5 bases from J, the junction contained 4 bases not matched to a gene. This CDR3 reads CASSRLAGGGDTQYF. CDR3 coding DNA: TGCGCCAGCAGCCGCCTAGCGGGAGGGGGAGATACGCAGTATTTT.

This clonotype was counted many times. The rearrangement links TRBV12-3 or TRBV12-4 to TRBJ2-4; D call uncertain. V was cut by 2 bases and J by 4 bases, with 6 bases left in between. The CDR3 has 13 residues. CDR3 amino acids: CASSLNGKNIQYF. In nucleotides, the CDR3 is TGTGCCAGCAGTTTAAACGGAAAAAACATTCAGTACTTC.

This clonotype has a single count. The chain combines TRBV5-5 with TRBJ2-2; D is undetermined. Trimming stripped 4 bases from V and 5 bases from J, with 15 bases between. The germline gives CDR1 SGHKS, CDR2 YYEKEE (reference sequence). The CDR3 has 15 residues. This CDR3 reads CASSPGLPATGELFF. The CDR3 nucleotides read TGTGCCAGCAGCCCTGGGCTCCCCGCGACCGGGGAGCTGTTTTTT.

Points on this clonotype: Its ends do not fully match the called genes, so a read error is possible. The chain carries TRBV7-8 and TRBJ2-7; TRBD2 matches 7 bases. CDR3 length: 14 amino acids. Germline V gene lookup returns CDR1 SGHVS and CDR2 FQNEAQ. The CDR3 reads CASSLAEGLPEKYF. For the CDR3, the DNA is TGTGCCAGCAGCTTAGCGGAGGGACTACCCGAGAAGTACTTC. Combining the CDR3 with reference TRBV7-8 and TRBJ2-7 gives the whole variable domain GAGVSQSPRYKVAKRGQDVALRCDPISGHVSLFWYQQALGQGPEFLTYFQNEAQLDKSGLPSDRFFAERPEGSVSTLKIQRTQQEDSAVYLCASSLAEGLPEKYFGPGTRLTVT.

CDR3 residues: CASSPAPGGSSYEQYF. In nucleotides, the CDR3 is TGTGCCAGCTCACCCGCCCCAGGGGGAAGCTCCTACGAGCAGTACTTC. The V call is TRBV18, the J call TRBJ2-7, with 7 bases matching TRBD1. There are 16 residues in the CDR3. Germline CDR1 KGHSH, CDR2 LQKENI. V was pared by 3 bases and J by 0 bases, with 8 bases of the junction left unmatched.

This clonotype was recorded a few times. The rearrangement joins TRBV20-1 to TRBJ2-2; no reliable D call. V was cut by 3 bases and J by 5 bases, with 10 bases left in between. The CDR3 totals 13 residues. Germline CDR1 is DFQATT and CDR2 is SNEGSKA (reference sequence). The CDR3 nucleotides read TGCAGTGCTAGGCCTGTACGTACCGGGGAGCTGTTTTTT. Translating it yields CSARPVRTGELFF.

V usage is TRBV18 and J usage is TRBJ2-7, with 9 nucleotides matching TRBD1. Germline V gene sequence: CDR1 KGHSH, CDR2 LQKENI. The CDR3 is made up of 12 amino acids. The V segment lost 6 bases and the J segment 5 bases; nucleotides outside the gene matches: 2. CDR3 in DNA: TGTGCCAGCTCCCGGACAGGGGACGAGCAGTACTTC. This sequence encodes CASSRTGDEQYF.

There are many counts of this clonotype. J is TRBJ2-1 and V is TRBV5-1, with 10 bases fitting TRBD1. The CDR3 extends over 16 amino acids. CDR1 and CDR2 (germline): SGHRS, YFSETQ. Trimming cost V 1 base and J 7 bases; bases outside gene matches: 8. CDR3 region: CASSLSGTGVRNEQFF. CDR3 sequence (DNA): TGCGCCAGCAGCTTGAGTGGGACAGGGGTTCGGAATGAGCAGTTCTTC.